This TCR beta chain is drawn from a study of T-cell memory formation after mild COVID-19. Overall study results and limits: Certain responding clones were present in pre-infection memory, suggesting participation of cross-reactive memory.

TCRalpha and TCRbeta libraries used 5'RACE with constant-segment primers and UMIs. TCRdb reprocessed the 5' RACE reads via MiXCR and lists one record per CDR3 protein. The sample consists of approximately 500,000 distinct CDR3 sequences, about 23% of them appearing once. The germline CDR1 and CDR2 sequences are LGHDT and YNNKEL (reference sequence). Trimming shortened V by 3 bases and J by 2 bases, and 11 bases separated the two germline ends. This CDR3 is 14 amino acids long. This clonotype was observed a handful of times. Its antigen is not known. This clonotype was sampled from an adult woman who had mild COVID-19 (a few samples of this study predate the infection). Cell type and time point are not known. The chain has TRBV3-1 and TRBJ2-7, with a possible D match to TRBD2 (6 bases). Sequencing input: PBMCs or a T cell subset sorted from them (not recorded which). The DNA of the CDR3 is TGTGCCAGCAGCCAGCGGGGCTCAACCTACGAGCAGTACTTC. This codes for CASSQRGSTYEQYF.